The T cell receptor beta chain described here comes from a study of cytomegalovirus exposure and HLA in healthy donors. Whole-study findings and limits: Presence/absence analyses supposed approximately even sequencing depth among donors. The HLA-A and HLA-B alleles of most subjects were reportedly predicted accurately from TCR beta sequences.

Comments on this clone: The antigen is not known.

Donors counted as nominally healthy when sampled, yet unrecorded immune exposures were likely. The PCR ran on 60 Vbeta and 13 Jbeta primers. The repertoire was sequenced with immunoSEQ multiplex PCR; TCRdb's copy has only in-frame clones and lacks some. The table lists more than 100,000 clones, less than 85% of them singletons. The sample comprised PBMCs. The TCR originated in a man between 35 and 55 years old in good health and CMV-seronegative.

The CDR3 DNA is TGTGCCAGTAGTATCCGACAGGGAGGCACCGGGGAGCTGTTTTTT. Translation gives CASSIRQGGTGELFF. J is TRBJ2-2 and V is TRBV19, with D possibly being TRBD1 (7 bases). V dropped 3 bases and J dropped 4 bases, with 12 bases sitting between them. Looked up from germline, CDR1 is LNHDA and CDR2 is SQIVND (reference sequence). CDR3 length: 15 residues.